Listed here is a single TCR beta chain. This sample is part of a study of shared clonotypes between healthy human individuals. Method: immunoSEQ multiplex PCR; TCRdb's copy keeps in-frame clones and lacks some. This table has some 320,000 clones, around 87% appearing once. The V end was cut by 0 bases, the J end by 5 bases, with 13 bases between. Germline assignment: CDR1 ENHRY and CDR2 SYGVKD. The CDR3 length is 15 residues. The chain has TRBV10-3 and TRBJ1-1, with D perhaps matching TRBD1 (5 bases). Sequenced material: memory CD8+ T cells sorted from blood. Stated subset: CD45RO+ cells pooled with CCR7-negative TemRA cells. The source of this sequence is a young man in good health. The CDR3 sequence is CAISESQRGRTEAFF. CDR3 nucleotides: TGTGCCATCAGTGAGTCCCAACGGGGCAGGACTGAAGCTTTCTTT.